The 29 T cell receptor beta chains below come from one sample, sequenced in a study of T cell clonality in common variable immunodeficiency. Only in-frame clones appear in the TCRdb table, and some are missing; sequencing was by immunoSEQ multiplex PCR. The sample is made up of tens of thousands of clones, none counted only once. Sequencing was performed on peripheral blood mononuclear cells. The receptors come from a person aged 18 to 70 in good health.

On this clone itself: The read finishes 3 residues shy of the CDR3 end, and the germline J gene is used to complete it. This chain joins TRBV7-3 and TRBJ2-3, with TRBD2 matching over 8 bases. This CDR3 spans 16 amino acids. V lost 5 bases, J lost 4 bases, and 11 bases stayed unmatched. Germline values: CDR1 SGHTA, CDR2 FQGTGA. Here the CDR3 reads CASSPLHGGGPDTQYF. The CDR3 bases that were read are TGTGCCAGCAGCCCCCTCCACGGCGGGGGGCCAGATACG.

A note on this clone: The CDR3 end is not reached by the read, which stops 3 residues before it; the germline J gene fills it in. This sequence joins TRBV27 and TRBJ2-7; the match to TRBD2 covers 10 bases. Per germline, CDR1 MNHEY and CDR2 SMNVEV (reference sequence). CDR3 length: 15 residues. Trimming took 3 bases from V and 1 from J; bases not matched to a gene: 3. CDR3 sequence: CASSFASGGSYEQYF. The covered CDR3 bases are TGTGCCAGCAGTTTCGCTAGCGGGGGTTCCTACGAG.

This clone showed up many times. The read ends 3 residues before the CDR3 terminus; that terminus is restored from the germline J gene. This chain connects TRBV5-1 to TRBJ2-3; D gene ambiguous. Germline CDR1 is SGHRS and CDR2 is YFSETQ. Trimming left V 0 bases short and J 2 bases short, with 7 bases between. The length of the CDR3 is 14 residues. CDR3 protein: CASSLEVNTDTQYF. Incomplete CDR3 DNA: TGCGCCAGCAGCTTGGAGGTTAACACAGATACG.

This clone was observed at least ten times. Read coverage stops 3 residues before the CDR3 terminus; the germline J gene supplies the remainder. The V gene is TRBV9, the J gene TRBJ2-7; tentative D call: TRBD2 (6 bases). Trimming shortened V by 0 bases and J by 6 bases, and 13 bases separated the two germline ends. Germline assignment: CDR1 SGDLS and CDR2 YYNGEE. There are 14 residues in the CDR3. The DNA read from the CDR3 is TGTGCCAGCAGCGTAGACGGGACTTTTGGCGAG. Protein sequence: CASSVDGTFGE. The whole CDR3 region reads CASSVDGTFGEQYF.

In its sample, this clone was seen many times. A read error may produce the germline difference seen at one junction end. The CDR3 loop reads CASSQDRGAVAGEQYF. The covered CDR3 bases are TGCGCCAGCAGCCAAGATCGCGGCGCGGTGGCGGGCGAG. The rearrangement uses TRBV4-2 and TRBJ2-7, with D possibly TRBD2 on 5 matching bases. The read halts 3 residues ahead of the CDR3 end, with the missing end drawn from the germline J gene. Germline assignment: CDR1 LGHNA and CDR2 YNFKEQ. The CDR3 is made up of 16 amino acids.

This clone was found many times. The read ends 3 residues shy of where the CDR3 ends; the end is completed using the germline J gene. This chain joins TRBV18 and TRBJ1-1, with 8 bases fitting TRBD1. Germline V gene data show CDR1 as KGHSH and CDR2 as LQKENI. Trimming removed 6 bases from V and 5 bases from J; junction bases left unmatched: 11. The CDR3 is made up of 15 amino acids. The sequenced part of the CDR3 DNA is TGTGCCAGCTCCCTTGGACAGGGTGTTATTACTGAA. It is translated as CASSLGQGVITE. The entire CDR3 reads CASSLGQGVITEAFF.

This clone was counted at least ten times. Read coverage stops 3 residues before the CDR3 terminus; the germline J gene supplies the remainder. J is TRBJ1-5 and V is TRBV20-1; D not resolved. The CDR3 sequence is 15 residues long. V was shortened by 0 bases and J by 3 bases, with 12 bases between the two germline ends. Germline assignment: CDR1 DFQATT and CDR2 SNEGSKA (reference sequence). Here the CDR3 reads CSARETINFNQPQHF. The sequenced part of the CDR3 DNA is TGCAGTGCTAGAGAGACAATCAACTTCAATCAGCCC.

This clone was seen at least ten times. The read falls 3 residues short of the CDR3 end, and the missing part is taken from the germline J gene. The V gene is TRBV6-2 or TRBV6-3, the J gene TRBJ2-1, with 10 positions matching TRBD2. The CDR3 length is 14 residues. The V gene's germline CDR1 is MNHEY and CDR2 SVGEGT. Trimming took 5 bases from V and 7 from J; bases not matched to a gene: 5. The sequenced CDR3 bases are TGTGCCAGCAGTGCAGCGGGAGGGAATAATGAG. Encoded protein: CASSAAGGNNE. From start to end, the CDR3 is CASSAAGGNNEQFF.

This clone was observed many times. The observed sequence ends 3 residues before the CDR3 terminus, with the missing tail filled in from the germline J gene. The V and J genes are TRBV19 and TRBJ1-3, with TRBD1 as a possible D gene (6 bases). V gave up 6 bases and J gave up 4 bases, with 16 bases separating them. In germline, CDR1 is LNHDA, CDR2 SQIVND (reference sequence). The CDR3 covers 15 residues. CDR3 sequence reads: CASSLLGQGGNTIYF. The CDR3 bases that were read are TGTGCCAGTAGCCTGCTGGGGCAGGGGGGAAACACC.

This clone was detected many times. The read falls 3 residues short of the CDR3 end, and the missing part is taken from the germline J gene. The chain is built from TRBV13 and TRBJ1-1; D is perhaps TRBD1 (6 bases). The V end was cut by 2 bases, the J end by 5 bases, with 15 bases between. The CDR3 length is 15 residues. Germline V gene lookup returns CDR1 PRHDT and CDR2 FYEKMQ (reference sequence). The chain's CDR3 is CASSLSGGWGTEAFF. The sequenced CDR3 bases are TGTGCCAGCAGCTTATCTGGGGGCTGGGGGACTGAA.

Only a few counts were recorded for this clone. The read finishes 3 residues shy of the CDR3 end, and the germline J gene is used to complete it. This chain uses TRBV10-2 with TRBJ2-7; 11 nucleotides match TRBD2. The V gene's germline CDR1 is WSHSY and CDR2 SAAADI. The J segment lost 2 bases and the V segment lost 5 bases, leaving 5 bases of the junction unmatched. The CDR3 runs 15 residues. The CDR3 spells CASSSGTSGAYEQYF. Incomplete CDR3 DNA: TGCGCCAGCAGTTCCGGGACTAGCGGAGCCTACGAG.

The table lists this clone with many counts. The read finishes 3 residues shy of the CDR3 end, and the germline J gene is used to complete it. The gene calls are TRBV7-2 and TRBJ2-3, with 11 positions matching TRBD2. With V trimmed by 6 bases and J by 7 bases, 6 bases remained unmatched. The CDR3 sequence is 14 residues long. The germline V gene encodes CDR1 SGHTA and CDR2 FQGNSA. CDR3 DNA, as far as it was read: TGTGCCAGCAGATTAACTAGCGGGAGCAATACG. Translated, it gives CASRLTSGSNT. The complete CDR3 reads CASRLTSGSNTQYF. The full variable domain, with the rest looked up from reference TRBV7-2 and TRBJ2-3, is GAGVSQSPSNKVTEKGKDVELRCDPISGHTALYWYRQSLGQGLEFLIYFQGNSAPDKSGLPSDRFSAERTGGSVSTLTIQRTQQEDSAVYLCASRLTSGSNTQYFGPGTRLTVL.

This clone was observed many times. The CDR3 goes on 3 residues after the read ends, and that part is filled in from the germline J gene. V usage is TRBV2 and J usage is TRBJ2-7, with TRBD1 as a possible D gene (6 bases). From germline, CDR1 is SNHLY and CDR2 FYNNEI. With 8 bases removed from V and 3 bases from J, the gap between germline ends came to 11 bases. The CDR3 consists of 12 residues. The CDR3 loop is CASRQVDYEQYF. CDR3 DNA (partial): TGTGCCAGCCGACAGGTGGACTACGAG.

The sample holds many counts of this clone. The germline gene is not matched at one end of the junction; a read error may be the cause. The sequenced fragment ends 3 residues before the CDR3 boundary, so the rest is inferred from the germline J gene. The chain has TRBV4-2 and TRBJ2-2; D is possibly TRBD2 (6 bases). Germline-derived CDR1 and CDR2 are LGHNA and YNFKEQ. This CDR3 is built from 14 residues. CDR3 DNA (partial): TGCGCCAGCAGCCCGGGGACTAACACCGGGGAG. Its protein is CASSPGTNTGE. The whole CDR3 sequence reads CASSPGTNTGELFF.

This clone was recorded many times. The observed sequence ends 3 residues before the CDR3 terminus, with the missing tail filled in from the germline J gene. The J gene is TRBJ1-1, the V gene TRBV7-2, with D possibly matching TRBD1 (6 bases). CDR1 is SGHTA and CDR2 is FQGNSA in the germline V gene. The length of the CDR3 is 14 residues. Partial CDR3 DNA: TGTGCCAGCAGCTTAGCGCTTGGGGGCGGGAGG. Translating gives CASSLALGGGR. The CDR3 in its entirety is CASSLALGGGRAFF. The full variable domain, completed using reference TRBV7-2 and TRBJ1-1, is GAGVSQSPSNKVTEKGKDVELRCDPISGHTALYWYRQSLGQGLEFLIYFQGNSAPDKSGLPSDRFSAERTGGSVSTLTIQRTQQEDSAVYLCASSLALGGGRAFFGQGTRLTVV.

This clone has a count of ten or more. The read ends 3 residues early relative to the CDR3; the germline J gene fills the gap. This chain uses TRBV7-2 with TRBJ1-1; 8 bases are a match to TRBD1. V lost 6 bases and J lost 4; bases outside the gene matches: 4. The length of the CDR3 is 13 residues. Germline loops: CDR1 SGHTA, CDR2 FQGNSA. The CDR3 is CASRYRGGTEAFF. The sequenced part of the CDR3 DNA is TGTGCCAGCAGATACAGGGGGGGCACTGAA.

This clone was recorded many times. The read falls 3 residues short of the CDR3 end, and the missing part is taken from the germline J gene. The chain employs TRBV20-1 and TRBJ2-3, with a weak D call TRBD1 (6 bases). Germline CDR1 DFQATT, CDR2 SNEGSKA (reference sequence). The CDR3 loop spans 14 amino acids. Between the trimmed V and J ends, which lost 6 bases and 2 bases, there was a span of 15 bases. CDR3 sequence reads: CSARGRVNTDTQYF. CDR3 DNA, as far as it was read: TGCAGTGCCAGGGGTCGAGTTAACACAGATACG.

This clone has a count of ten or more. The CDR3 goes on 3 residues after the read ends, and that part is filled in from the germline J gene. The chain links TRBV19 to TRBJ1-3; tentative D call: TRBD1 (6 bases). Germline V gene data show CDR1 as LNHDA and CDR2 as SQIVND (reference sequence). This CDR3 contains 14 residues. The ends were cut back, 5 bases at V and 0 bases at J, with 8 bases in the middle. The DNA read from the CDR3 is TGTGCCAGTAGTTTGACAGGCTCTGGAAACACC. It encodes CASSLTGSGNT. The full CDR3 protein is CASSLTGSGNTIYF.

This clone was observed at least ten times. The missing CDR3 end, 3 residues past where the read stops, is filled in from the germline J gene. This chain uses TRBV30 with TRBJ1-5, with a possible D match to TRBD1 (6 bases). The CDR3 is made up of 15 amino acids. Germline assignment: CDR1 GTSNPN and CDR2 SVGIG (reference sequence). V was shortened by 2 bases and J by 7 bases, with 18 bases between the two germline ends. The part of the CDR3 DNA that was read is TGTGCCTGGAGTAGGGGGGGAACCCCAGCACAGCCC. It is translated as CAWSRGGTPAQP. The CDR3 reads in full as CAWSRGGTPAQPQHF.

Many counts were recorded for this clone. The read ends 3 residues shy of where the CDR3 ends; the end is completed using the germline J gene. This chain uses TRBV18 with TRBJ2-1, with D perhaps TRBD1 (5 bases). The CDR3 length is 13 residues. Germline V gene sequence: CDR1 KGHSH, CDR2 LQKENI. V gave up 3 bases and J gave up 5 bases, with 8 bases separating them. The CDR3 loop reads CASSPLRDNEQFF. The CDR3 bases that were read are TGTGCCAGCTCACCCCTCAGGGACAATGAG.

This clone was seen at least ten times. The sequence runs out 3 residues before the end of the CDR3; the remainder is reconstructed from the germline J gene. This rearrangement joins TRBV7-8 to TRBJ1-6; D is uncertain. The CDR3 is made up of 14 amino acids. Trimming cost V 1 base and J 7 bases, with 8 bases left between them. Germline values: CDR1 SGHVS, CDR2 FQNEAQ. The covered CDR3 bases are TGTGCCAGCAGCTTAGGTCCGGGGAATTCACCC. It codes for CASSLGPGNSP. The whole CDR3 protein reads CASSLGPGNSPLHF.

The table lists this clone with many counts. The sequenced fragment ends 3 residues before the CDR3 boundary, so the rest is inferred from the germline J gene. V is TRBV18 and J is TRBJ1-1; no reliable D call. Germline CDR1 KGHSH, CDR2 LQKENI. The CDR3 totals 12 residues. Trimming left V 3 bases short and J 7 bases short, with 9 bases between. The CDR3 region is CASSPAGYEAFF. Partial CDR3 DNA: TGTGCCAGCTCACCGGCGGGGTATGAA.

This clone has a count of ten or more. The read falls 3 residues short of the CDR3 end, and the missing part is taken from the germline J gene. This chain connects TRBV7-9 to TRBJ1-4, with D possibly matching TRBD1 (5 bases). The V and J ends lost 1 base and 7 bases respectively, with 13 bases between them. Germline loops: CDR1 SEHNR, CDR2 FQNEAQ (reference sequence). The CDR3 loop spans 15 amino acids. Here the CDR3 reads CASSLGQGLSEKLFF. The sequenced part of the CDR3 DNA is TGTGCCAGCAGCTTAGGTCAGGGATTGAGTGAAAAA.

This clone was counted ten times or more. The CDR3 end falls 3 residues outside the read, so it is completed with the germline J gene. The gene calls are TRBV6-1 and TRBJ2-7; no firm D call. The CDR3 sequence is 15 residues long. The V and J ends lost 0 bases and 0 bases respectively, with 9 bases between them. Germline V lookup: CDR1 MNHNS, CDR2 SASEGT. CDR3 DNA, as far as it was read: TGTGCCAGCAGTGAAGCAATCTATTTCTCCTACGAG. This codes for CASSEAIYFSYE. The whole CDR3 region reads CASSEAIYFSYEQYF.

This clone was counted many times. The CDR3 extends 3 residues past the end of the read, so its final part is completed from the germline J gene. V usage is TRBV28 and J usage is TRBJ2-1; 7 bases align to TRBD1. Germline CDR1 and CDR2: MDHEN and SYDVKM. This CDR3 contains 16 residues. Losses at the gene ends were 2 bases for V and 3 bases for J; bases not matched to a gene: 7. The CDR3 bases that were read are TGTGCCAGCAGTTTACAAGGGACAGCGAACTACAATGAG. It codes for CASSLQGTANYNE. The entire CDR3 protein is CASSLQGTANYNEQFF.

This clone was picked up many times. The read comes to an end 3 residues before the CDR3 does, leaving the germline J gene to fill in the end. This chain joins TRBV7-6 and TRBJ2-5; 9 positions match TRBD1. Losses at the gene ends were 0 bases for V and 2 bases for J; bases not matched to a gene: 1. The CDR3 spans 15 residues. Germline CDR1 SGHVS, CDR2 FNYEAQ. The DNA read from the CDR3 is TGTGCCAGCAGCTTAGCCGGGACAGGGCAAGAGACC. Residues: CASSLAGTGQET. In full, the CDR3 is CASSLAGTGQETQYF.

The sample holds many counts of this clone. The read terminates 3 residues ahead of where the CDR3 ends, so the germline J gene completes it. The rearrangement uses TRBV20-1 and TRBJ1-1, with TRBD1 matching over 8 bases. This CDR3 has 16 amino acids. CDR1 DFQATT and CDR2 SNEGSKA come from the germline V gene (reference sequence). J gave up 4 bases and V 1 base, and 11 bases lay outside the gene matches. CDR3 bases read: TGCAGTGCTAGAGGAACGACAGGGGAAAAGGGCACTGAA. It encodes CSARGTTGEKGTE. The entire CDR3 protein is CSARGTTGEKGTEAFF.

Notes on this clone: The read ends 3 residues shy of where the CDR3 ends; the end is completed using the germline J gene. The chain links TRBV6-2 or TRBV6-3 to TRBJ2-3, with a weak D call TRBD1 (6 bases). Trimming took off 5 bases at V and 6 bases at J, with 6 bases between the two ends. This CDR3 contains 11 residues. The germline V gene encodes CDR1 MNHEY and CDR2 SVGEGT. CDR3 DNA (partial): TGTGCCAGCAGTGACAGGGATACG. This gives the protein CASSDRDT. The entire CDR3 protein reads CASSDRDTQYF.

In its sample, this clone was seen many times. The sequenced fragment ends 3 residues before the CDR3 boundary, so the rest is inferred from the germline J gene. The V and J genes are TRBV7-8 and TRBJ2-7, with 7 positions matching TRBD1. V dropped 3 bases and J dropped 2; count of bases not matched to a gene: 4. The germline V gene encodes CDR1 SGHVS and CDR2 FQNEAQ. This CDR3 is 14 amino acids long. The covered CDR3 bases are TGTGCCAGCAGCTTCGGGACAGTCACCTACGAG. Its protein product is CASSFGTVTYE. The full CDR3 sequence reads CASSFGTVTYEQYF.